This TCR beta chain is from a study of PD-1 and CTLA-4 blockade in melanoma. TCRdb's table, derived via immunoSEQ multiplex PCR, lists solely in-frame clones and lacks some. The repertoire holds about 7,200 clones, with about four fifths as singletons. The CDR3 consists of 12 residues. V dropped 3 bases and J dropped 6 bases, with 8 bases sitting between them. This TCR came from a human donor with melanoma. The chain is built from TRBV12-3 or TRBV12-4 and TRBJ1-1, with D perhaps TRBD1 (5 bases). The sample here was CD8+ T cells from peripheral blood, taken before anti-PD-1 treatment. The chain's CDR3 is CASSLGQPEAFF. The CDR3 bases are TGTGCCAGCAGTTTGGGGCAGCCTGAAGCTTTCTTT.